This T cell receptor (beta chain) was recorded in a study of T cell responses to AZD1222 COVID-19 vaccine. Here immunoSEQ multiplex PCR was the method, and the copy in TCRdb shows in-frame clones only, minus some. The table includes about 85,000 clones, 80% to 90% detected once. The CDR3 covers 15 residues. Deletions cut 0 bases from V and 6 bases from J, with 12 bases between. Per germline, CDR1 SGHTA and CDR2 FQGNSA. The V and J genes are TRBV7-2 and TRBJ1-5; D uncertain. The receptor was isolated from an adult in good health. Sequenced material: peripheral blood, taken on day 0 of AZD1222 vaccination. The CDR3: CASSLAGIISQPQHF. The CDR3 nucleotides read TGTGCCAGCAGCTTAGCCGGGATAATCAGTCAGCCCCAGCATTTT. The entire variable domain, with the rest obtained from reference TRBV7-2 and TRBJ1-5, is as follows: GAGVSQSPSNKVTEKGKDVELRCDPISGHTALYWYRQSLGQGLEFLIYFQGNSAPDKSGLPSDRFSAERTGGSVSTLTIQRTQQEDSAVYLCASSLAGIISQPQHFGDGTRLSIL.